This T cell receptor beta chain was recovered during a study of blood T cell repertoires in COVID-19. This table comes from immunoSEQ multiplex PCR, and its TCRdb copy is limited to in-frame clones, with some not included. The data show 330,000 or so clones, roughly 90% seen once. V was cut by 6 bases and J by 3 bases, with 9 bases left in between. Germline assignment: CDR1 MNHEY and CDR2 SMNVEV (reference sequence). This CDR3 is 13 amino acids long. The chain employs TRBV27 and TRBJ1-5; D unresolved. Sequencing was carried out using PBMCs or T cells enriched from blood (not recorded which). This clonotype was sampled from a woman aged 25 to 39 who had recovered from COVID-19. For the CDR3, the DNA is TGTGCCAGCAGCTCTAGCGTCAATCAGCCCCAGCATTTT. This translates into CASSSSVNQPQHF.